The entry that follows covers one TCR beta chain sequence. Study processing details: Estimates of nucleated cell counts were drawn from the amplification of reference gene primers. The assay was immunoSEQ multiplex PCR, and TCRdb's table has in-frame clones only and misses some. The DNA was the basis for D and trimming; V, J and clone size are from that table. The sample records some 150,000 clones, roughly nine tenths being singletons. This sample is part of a study of blood T cell repertoires in COVID-19. Overall study: Acute and convalescent COVID-19 specimens originated in the United States, Italy and Spain. Sample material is recorded as cDNA or gDNA derived from T cells, B-cell-depleted T cells, or PBMCs.

This TCR was recovered from a woman in her thirties or forties with acute or convalescent COVID-19. Sequencing input: peripheral blood.

CDR3: CASSSGTGGNYEQFF. In DNA, the CDR3 is TGTGCCAGCTCTTCCGGGACAGGGGGCAACTATGAGCAGTTCTTC. V is TRBV18 and J is TRBJ2-1, with TRBD1 matching over 12 bases. The trim removed 6 bases at V and 8 bases at J, leaving 8 bases unmatched. CDR1 is KGHSH, CDR2 LQKENI, per germline. The CDR3 totals 15 residues. Drawing the rest from reference TRBV18 and TRBJ2-1, the complete variable domain is NAGVMQNPRHLVRRRGQEARLRCSPMKGHSHVYWYRQLPEEGLKFMVYLQKENIIDESGMPKERFSAEFPKEGPSILRIQQVVRGDSAAYFCASSSGTGGNYEQFFGPGTRLTVL.